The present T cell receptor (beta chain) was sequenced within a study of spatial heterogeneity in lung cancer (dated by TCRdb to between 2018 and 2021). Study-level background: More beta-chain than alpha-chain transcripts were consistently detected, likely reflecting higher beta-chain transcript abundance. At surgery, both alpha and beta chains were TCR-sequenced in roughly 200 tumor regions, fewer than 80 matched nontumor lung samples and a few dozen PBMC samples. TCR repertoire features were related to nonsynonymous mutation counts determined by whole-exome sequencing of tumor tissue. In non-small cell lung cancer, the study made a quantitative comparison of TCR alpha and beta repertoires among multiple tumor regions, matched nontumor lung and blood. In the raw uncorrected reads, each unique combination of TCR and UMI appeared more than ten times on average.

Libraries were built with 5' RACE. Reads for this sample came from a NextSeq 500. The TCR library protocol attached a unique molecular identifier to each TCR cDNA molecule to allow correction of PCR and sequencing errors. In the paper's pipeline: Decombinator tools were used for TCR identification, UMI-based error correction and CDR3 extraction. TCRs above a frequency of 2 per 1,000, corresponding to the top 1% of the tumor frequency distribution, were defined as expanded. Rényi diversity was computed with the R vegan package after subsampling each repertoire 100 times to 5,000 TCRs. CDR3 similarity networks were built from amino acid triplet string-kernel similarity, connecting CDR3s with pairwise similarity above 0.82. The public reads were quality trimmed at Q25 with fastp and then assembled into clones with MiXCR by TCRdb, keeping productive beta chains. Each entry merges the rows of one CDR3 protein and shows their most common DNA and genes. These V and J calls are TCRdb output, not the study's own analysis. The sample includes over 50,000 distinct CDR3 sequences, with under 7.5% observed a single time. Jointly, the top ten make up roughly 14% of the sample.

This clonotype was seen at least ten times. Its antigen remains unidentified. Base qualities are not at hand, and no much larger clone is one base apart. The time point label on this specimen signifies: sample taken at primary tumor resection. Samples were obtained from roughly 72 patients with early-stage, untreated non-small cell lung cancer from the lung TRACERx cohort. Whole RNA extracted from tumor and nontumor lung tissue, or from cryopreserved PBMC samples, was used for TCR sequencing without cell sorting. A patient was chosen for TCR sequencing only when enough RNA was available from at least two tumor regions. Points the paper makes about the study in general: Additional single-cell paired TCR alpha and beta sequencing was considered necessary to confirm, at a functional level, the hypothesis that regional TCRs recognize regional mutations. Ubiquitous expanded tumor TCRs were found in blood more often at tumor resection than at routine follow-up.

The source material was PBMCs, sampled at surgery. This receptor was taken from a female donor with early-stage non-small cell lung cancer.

The nucleotide sequence is TGTGCCAGCAGCTGGGAAAGGGTTGGGATTCAGTACTTC. This codes for CASSWERVGIQYF. The sequence is built from TRBV7-8 and TRBJ2-4, with the D gene call left open. Trimming takes 4 bases from V and 10 bases from J, and the germline ends sit 14 bases apart. Including cysteine and phenylalanine, the CDR3 has 13 amino acids. Only CDR3 DNA remains: 39 bases, in frame from the first base. Per the germline V gene, SGHVS is the CDR1 and FQNEAQ is the CDR2.